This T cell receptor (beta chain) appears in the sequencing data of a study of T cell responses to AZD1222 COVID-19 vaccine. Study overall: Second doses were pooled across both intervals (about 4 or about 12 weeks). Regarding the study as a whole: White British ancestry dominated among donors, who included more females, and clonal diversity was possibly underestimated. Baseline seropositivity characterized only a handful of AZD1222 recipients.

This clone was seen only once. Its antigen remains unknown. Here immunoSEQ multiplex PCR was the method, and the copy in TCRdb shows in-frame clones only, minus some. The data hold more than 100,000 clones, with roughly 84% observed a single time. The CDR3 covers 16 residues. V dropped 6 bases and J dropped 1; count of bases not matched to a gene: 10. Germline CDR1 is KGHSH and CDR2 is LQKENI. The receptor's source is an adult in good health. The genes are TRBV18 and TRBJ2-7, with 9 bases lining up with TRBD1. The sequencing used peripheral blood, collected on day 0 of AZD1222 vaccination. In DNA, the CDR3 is TGTGCCAGCTCGCCTTTCGGACAGGGGAATTCCTACGAGCAGTACTTC. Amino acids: CASSPFGQGNSYEQYF.